The table lists the clone carrying this TCR beta chain with a few counts. This same CDR3 is encoded by further DNA sequences in the sample. The sample originates from a study of blood T cell repertoires in COVID-19. The CDR3 has 13 amino acids. Trimming removed 3 bases at V and 1 base at J, with 6 bases between. In the authors' workflow: Estimation of nucleated cell counts was performed using reference gene primer amplification. Here immunoSEQ multiplex PCR was the method, and the copy in TCRdb shows in-frame clones only, minus some. The DNA was the basis for D and trimming; V, J and clone size are from that table. The data show 250,000 to 300,000 clones, with about 90% seen just once and 1.2% held by the top ten.

This rearrangement joins TRBV12-3 or TRBV12-4 to TRBJ1-1; no reliable D call. The sample was PBMCs or T cells enriched from blood (not recorded which). This receptor was taken from a human donor in a cohort exposed to, infected with or recovered from COVID-19 (not recorded which). The donor label of this sample is uncertain. The CDR3 bases are TGTGCCAGCAGTTTGTACACGAACACTGAAGCTTTCTTT. Translation: CASSLYTNTEAFF.